This T cell receptor (beta chain) was obtained from a study of vaccination and CD4 T cells after COVID-19. Study-wide background: SARS-CoV-2 positivity in convalescent patients was established by nasal swab PCR; some ten had mild and one severe disease. Blood was drawn a median around 70 days post second dose, range 14 to 241.

Treatment here: roughly 11-day PBMC culture with coronavirus spike peptide pools or control peptides (ViraFEST assay). For ViraFEST, peptide pools expanded antigen-specific T cells, after which the TCRs were sequenced. The CDR3 consists of 16 residues. With V trimmed by 6 bases and J by 0 bases, 7 bases remained unmatched. Germline V CDR1 and CDR2: LNHDA, SQIVND (reference sequence). Cultured CD4+ T-cell DNA underwent Oncomine TCR Beta short-read sequencing. TCRdb redid the calling of the PCR reads with MiXCR, one entry per CDR3 protein. The table includes over 15,000 distinct CDR3 sequences, roughly 51% detected once. About this clonotype itself: Its antigen is unidentified.

The chain uses TRBV19 and TRBJ1-5, with 8 nucleotides matching TRBD1. This TCR was recovered from a human donor with COVID-19. The specimen comprised cultured CD4+ T cells from blood, sampled after SARS-CoV-2 vaccination. As DNA, the CDR3 is TGTGCCAGTAGAGCGGACAGGGACTATAGCAATCAGCCCCAGCATTTT. Translation: CASRADRDYSNQPQHF.